This T cell receptor (beta chain) derives from a study of blood T cell repertoires in COVID-19. Overall study: Acute and convalescent COVID-19 specimens originated in the United States, Italy and Spain. PBMCs, B-cell-depleted T cells, or T cells were the source of the cDNA or gDNA that made up the material.

As handled by the study authors: Nucleated cell counts were estimated from reference gene primer amplification. Here immunoSEQ multiplex PCR was the method, and the copy in TCRdb shows in-frame clones only, minus some. D and trimming come from the DNA, and the V and J calls and clone size come from that table. This sample yields tens of thousands of clones, of which roughly 68% are seen a single time; about three fifths belongs to the top ten. Germline V gives CDR1 KGHSH, CDR2 LQKENI. With 8 bases clipped from V and 3 bases from J, the junction kept 9 bases outside the gene matches. The CDR3 contains 16 residues.

The chain recombines TRBV18 with TRBJ2-3; 12 positions agree with TRBD2. The sequencing input was peripheral blood. The TCR was taken from a man older than 75 with acute or convalescent COVID-19. CDR3 protein: CASDRGLAGPTDTQYF. The DNA of the CDR3 is TGTGCCAGCGACCGAGGACTAGCGGGACCGACAGATACGCAGTATTTT.